This TCR beta chain was sequenced for a study of Ad26.COV2.S vaccination and SARS-CoV-2 variants. Germline V gives CDR1 SGHVS, CDR2 FQNEAQ. V shed 3 bases and J shed 7 bases, with 7 bases lying between them. CDR3 size: 12 residues. Noted treatment: roughly 20 received Ad26.COV2.S at low or high dose, single or two shots; 5 received placebo; per-sample allocation not given. Samples analyzed were those drawn on day 63 after the first vaccine or placebo injection. The method was immunoSEQ multiplex PCR; TCRdb's version includes in-frame clones alone and lacks a portion of them. The top ten clones hold 1.5% to 2% of a sample with 440,000 or so clones, around 93% of them seen once.

The receptor comes from a person aged 18 to 59 who received the Ad26.COV2.S COVID-19 vaccine or a placebo. The chain couples TRBV7-8 to TRBJ2-1; D uncertain. Source: peripheral blood, taken in a trial of Ad26.COV2.S vaccine versus placebo. In nucleotides, the CDR3 is TGTGCCAGCAGCTTTGGGGTAAATGAGCAGTTCTTC. Translating gives CASSFGVNEQFF.